This T cell receptor beta chain is drawn from a study of human T cells and chemical hapten exposure. Study observations and caveats: Patch test scores rose with PT1 expanded TCR counts, a positive correlation. The study found expanded TCRs formed significantly more large CDR3 similarity clusters than controls.

Sample time point: patch test 2, 6 weeks after DPC sensitization. Treatment given: therapeutic diphenylcyclopropenone sensitization with weekly scalp DPC. Staff drew blood before applying each patch test. Patients had alopecia, were aged 18 to 70, and were not pregnant. Between the trimmed V and J ends, which lost 3 bases and 8 bases, there was a span of 5 bases. The length of the CDR3 is 12 residues. In its sample, this clonotype was seen many times. What it binds is not known. TCRdb re-called the RACE reads with MiXCR, one entry per CDR3 protein. The sample lists a few hundred thousand distinct CDR3 sequences; about 6.9% were seen once.

V usage is TRBV12-3 or TRBV12-4 and J usage is TRBJ1-6; D ambiguous. The source of this sequence is a woman aged 18-35 years with alopecia areata. Some clones in this sample may be carry-over from other donors' samples. Here the sequenced sample was whole blood, taken in connection with sensitization to the hapten diphenylcyclopropenone (DPC). In DNA, the CDR3 is TGTGCCAGCAGTTTCCCCCATTCACCCCTCCACTTT. Translating it yields CASSFPHSPLHF.